What follows are 3 T cell receptor beta chains derived from one specimen sequenced in a study of cytomegalovirus exposure and HLA in healthy donors. The PCR ran on 60 Vbeta and 13 Jbeta primers. TCRdb's table, derived via immunoSEQ multiplex PCR, lists solely in-frame clones and lacks some. Of 150,000 to 200,000 clones listed, about 9.4% are singletons. Sequencing was done on a sample of PBMCs. The receptors originated from a woman aged 25 to 39 in good health and CMV-seropositive.

J is TRBJ1-4 and V is TRBV6-1; a possible D gene is TRBD1 (5 bases). Trimming cost V 2 bases and J 4 bases, with 11 bases left between them. The CDR3 has 15 residues. The V gene's germline CDR1 is MNHNS and CDR2 SASEGT. The CDR3 here is CASSERTLLNEKLFF. The DNA of the CDR3 is TGTGCCAGCAGTGAAAGGACACTACTTAATGAAAAACTGTTTTTT.

The table lists this clone with a few counts. The genes are TRBV5-4 and TRBJ2-2, with 8 bases aligning to TRBD2. The CDR3 is 15 residues long. Losses at the gene ends were 0 bases for V and 4 bases for J; bases not matched to a gene: 2. Germline-derived CDR1 and CDR2 are SGHNT and YYREEE (reference sequence). The CDR3 coding sequence is TGTGCCAGCAGCTTGGGGACTAGCCGCACCGGGGAGCTGTTTTTT. It is translated as CASSLGTSRTGELFF.

This clone was counted only a few times. V gene TRBV2 combines with J gene TRBJ2-2, with a weak D call TRBD1 (6 bases). CDR1 SNHLY and CDR2 FYNNEI come from the germline V gene. The CDR3 contains 14 residues. V lost 7 bases to trimming and J lost 4 bases, with 13 bases between them. DNA of the CDR3: TGTGCCAGCACCCAACAGGGTCTCACCGGGGAGCTGTTTTTT. Translation: CASTQQGLTGELFF.